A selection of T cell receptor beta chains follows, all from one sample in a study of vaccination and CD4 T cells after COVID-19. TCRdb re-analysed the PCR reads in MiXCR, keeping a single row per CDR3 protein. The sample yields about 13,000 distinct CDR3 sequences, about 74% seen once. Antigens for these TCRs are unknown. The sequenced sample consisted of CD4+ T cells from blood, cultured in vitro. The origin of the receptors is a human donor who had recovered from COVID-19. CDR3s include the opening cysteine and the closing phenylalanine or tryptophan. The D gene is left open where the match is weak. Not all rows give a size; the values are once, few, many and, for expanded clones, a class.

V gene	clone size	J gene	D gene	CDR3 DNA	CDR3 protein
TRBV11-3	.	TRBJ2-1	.	TGTGCCAGCAGCTTAGACGGGCGGGATGGTTTCGATGAGCAGTTCTTC	CASSLDGRDGFDEQFF
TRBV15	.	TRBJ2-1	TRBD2	TGTGCCACCAGCAGGGTAGCGGGAGCGGCCAATGAGCAGTTCTTC	CATSRVAGAANEQFF
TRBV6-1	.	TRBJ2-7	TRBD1	TGTGCCAGCGGACAGGGACAGGGGAAGGTCCACGAGCAGTACTTC	CASGQGQGKVHEQYF
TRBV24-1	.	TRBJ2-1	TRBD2	TGTGCCACTTCCCCGGGACTAGCGGCAACGAATGAGCAGTTCTTC	CATSPGLAATNEQFF
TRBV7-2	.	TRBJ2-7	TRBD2	TGTGCCAGCAAAGCCGGACTAGCGGGGTCCTACGAGCAGTACTTC	CASKAGLAGSYEQYF
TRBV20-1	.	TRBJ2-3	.	TGCAGTGCTAGAGACCCCCCCAGGGACACTTTCCTTGATACGCAGTATTTT	CSARDPPRDTFLDTQYF
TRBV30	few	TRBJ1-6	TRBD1	TGTGCCTGGAGTGTGGGGACAGGGGATTCACCCCTCCACTTT	CAWSVGTGDSPLHF
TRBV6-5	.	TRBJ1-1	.	TGTGCCAGCAGTTACGCTCGGAACACTGAAGCTTTCTTT	CASSYARNTEAFF
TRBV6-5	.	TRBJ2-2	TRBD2	TGTGCCAGCAGTTACGCAGCGGGGGGGGAGCTGTTTTTT	CASSYAAGGELFF
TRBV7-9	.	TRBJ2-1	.	TGTGCCAGCAGCTTCAAGGGCTTACAAGAACCTAATGAGCAGTTCTTC	CASSFKGLQEPNEQFF
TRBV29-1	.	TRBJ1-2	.	TGCAGCGTTGATTACCACTCCGGAGGCGGGTACTATGGCTACACCTTC	CSVDYHSGGGYYGYTF
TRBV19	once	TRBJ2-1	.	TGTGCCAGTAGACCCCACCACCCCGGGGAGCAGTTCTTC	CASRPHHPGEQFF
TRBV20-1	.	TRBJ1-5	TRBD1	TGCAGTGCGGACGGACAGGGTTTCAGCAATCAGCCCCAGCATTTT	CSADGQGFSNQPQHF
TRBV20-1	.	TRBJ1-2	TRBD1	TGCAGTGCTAGGCGACAGGGCGGCGGCTATGGCTACACCTTC	CSARRQGGGYGYTF
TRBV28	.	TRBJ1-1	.	TGTGCCAGCAGGGAGAACACTGAAGCTTTCTTT	CASRENTEAFF
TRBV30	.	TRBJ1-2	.	TGTGCCTGGAGTGATTTAGGACTGAGGCATAGTGGCTACACCTTC	CAWSDLGLRHSGYTF
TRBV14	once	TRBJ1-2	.	TGTGCCAGCAGCCAAGTTCCCCCAGGATCGCGGGGCTACACCTTC	CASSQVPPGSRGYTF
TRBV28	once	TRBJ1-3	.	TGTGCCAGCCGCGGACAGCTCCTTACCGGAAACACCATATATTTT	CASRGQLLTGNTIYF
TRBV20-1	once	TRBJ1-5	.	TGCAGTGCTGTAACCCGAACCAGCAATCAGCCCCAGCATTTT	CSAVTRTSNQPQHF
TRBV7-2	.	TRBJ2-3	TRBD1	TGTGCCAGCATCCAGGGACAGGGGAGGGCGTCCGATACGCAGTATTTT	CASIQGQGRASDTQYF
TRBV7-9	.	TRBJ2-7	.	TGTGCCAGCAGCTTAGCGGGGCGGGACGAGCAGTACTTC	CASSLAGRDEQYF
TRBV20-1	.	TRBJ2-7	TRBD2	TGCAGTGCTAGAGTTCGGTGGCGGGAGCGAGGGAACGAGCAGTACTTC	CSARVRWRERGNEQYF
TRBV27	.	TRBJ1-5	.	TGTGCCAGCAGTTTGGTAGGTAGTCAGCCCCAGCATTTT	CASSLVGSQPQHF
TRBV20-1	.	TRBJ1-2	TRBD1	TGCAGTGCTAGAGATTACGTGTTGGGACAGGGGATGTTCGTCTACACCTTC	CSARDYVLGQGMFVYTF